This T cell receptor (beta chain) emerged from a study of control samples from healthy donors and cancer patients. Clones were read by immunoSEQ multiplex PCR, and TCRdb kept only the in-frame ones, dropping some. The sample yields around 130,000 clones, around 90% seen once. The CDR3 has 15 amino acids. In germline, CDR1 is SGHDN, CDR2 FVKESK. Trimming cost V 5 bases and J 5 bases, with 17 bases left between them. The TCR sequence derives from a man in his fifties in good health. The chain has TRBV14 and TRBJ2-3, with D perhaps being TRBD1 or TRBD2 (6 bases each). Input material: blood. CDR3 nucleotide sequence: TGTGCCAGCAGCTACAGGGCCCAGGGAGGAGATACGCAGTATTTT. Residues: CASSYRAQGGDTQYF.